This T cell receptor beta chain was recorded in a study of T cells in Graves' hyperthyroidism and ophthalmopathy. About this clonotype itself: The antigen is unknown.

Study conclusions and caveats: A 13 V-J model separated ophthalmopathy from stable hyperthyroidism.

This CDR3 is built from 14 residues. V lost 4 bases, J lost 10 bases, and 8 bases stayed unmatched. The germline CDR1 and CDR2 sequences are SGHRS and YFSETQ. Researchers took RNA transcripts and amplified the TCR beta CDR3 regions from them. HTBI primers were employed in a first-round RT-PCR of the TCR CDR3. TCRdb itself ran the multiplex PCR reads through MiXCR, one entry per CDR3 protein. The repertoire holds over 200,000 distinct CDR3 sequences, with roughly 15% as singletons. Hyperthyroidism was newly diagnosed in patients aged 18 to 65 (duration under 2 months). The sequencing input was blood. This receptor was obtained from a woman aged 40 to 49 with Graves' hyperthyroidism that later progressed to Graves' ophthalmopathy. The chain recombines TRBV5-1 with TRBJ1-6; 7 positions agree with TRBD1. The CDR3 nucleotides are TGCGCCAGCAGCCGCGACAGGGAGGAGTCACCCCTCCACTTT. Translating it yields CASSRDREESPLHF.